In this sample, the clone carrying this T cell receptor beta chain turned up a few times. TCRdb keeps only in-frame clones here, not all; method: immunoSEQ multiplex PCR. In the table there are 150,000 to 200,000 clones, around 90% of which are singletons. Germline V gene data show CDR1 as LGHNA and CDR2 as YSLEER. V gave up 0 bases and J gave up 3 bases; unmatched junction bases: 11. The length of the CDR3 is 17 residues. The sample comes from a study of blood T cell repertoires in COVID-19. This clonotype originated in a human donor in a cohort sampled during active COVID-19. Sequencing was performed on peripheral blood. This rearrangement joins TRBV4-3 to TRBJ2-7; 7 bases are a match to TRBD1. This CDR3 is CASSQDRTGAAIYEQYF. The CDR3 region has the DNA TGCGCCAGCAGCCAAGATCGCACAGGGGCCGCCATCTACGAGCAGTACTTC.